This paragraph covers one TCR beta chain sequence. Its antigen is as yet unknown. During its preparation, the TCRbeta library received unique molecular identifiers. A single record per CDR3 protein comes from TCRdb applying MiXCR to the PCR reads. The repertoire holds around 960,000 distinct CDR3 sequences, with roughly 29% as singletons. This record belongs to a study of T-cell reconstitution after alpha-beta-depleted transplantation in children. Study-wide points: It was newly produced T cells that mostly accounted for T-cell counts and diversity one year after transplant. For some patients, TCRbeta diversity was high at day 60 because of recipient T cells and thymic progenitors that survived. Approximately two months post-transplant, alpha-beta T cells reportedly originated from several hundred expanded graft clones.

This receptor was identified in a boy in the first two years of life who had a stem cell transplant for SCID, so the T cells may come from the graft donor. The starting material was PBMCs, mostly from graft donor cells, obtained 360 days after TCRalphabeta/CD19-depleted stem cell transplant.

The CDR3 DNA reads TGCAGTGCCGAAGCTCCGGGGCAGGGAGACAATGAGCAGTTCTTC. Translated, it gives CSAEAPGQGDNEQFF. V usage is TRBV20-1 and J usage is TRBJ2-1; D could derive from TRBD1 or TRBD2 (5 bases each). In germline, CDR1 is DFQATT, CDR2 SNEGSKA (reference sequence). Between the trimmed V and J ends, which lost 6 bases and 5 bases, there was a span of 20 bases. CDR3 size: 15 residues.